This TCR beta chain appears in the sequencing data of a study of patients and donors after allogeneic stem cell transplantation. V was pared by 3 bases and J by 5 bases, with 14 bases between. The germline V gene encodes CDR1 KGHDR and CDR2 SFDVKD. The CDR3 runs 15 residues. TCRdb analysed the RT-PCR reads with MiXCR anew, one entry per CDR3 protein. The data contain 900,000 to 1,000,000 distinct CDR3 sequences, about a sixth of them seen just once; the ten biggest clones take up around 6%. The origin of this receptor is a human donor who was either an allogeneic HSCT recipient or a stem cell or donor lymphocyte infusion donor (not recorded which). It is not recorded whose cells these are; they may come from a transplant donor. Sequences were obtained from blood, either unsorted or a sorted T cell fraction (not recorded which). V is TRBV24-1 and J is TRBJ2-3, with D tentatively TRBD1 (5 bases). The CDR3 reads CATSDSWGPQDTQYF. The CDR3 DNA is TGTGCCACCAGTGATAGTTGGGGCCCGCAAGATACGCAGTATTTT.